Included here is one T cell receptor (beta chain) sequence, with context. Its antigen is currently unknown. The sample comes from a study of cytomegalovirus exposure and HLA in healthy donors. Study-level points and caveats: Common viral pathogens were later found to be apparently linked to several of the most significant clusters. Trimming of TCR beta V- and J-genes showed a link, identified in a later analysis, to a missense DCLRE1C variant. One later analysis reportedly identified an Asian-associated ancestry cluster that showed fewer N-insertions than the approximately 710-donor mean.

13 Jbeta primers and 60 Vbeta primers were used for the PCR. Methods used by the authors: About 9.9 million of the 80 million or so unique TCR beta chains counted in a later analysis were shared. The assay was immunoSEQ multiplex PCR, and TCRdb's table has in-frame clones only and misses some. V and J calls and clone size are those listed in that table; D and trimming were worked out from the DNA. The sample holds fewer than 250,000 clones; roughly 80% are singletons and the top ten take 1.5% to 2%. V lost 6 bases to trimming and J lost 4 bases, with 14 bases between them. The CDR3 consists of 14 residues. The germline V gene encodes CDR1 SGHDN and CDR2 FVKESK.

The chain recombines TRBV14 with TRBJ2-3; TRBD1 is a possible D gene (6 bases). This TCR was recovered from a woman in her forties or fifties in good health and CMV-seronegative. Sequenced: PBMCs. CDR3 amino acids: CASSRQVYSDTQYF. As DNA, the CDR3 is TGTGCCAGCAGTCGACAGGTTTATTCAGATACGCAGTATTTT. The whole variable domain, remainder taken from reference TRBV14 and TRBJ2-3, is EAGVTQFPSHSVIEKGQTVTLRCDPISGHDNLYWYRRVMGKEIKFLLHFVKESKQDESGMPNNRFLAERTGGTYSTLKVQPAELEDSGVYFCASSRQVYSDTQYFGPGTRLTVL.